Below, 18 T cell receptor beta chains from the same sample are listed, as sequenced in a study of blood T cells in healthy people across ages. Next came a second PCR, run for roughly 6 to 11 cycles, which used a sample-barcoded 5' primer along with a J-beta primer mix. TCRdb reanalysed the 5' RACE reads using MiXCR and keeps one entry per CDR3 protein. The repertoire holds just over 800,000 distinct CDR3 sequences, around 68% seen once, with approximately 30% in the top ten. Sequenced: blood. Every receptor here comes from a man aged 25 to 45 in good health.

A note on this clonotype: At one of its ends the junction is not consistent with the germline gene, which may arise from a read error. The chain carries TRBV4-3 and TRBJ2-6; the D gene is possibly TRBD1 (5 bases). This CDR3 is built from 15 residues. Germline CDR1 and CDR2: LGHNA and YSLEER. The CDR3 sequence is CASSQRGSGANVLAF. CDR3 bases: TGCGCCAGCAGCCAAAGAGGCTCTGGGGCCAACGTCCTGGCTTTC.

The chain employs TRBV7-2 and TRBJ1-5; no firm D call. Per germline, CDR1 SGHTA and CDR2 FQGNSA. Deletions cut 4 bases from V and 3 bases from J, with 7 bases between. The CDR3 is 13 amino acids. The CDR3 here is CASSSQPNQPQHF. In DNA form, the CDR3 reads TGTGCCAGCAGCTCTCAACCCAATCAGCCCCAGCATTTT.

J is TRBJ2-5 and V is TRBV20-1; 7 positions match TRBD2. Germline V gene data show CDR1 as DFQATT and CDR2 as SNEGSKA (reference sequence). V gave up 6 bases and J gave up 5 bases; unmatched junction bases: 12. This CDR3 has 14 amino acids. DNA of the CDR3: TGCAGTGCCACGTCTAGGACTAGTGTCGAGACCCAGTACTTC. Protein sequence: CSATSRTSVETQYF.

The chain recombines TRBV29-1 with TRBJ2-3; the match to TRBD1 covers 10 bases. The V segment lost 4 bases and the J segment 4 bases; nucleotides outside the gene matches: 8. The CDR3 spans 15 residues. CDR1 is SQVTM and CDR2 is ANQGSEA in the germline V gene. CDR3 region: CSVVVGQGLADTQYF. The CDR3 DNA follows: TGCAGCGTTGTGGTGGGACAGGGGCTGGCAGATACGCAGTATTTT.

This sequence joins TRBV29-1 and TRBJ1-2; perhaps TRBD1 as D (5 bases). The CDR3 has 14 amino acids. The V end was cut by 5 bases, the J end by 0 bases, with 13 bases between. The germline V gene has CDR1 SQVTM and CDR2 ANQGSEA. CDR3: CSVFEGDSNYGYTF. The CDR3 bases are TGCAGCGTTTTTGAAGGGGATTCTAACTATGGCTACACCTTC.

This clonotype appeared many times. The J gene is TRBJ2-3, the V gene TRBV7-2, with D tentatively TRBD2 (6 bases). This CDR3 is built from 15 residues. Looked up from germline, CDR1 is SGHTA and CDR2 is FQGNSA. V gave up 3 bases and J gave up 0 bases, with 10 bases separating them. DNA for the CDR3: TGTGCCAGCAGCTTTAGTGGGGGGAGCACAGATACGCAGTATTTT. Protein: CASSFSGGSTDTQYF.

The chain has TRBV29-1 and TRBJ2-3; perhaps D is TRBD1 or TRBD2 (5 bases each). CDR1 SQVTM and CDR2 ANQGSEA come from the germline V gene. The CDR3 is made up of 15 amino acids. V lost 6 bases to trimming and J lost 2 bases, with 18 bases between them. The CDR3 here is CSVSVRDLYTDTQYF. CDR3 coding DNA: TGCAGCGTAAGTGTCCGGGACCTGTACACAGATACGCAGTATTTT.

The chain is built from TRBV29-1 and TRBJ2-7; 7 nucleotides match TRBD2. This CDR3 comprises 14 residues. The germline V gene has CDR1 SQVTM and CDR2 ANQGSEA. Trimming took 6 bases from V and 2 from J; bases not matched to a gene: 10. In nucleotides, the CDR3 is TGCAGCGTCGCACCGGGAGGCCGAGCCTACGAGCAGTACTTC. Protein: CSVAPGGRAYEQYF.

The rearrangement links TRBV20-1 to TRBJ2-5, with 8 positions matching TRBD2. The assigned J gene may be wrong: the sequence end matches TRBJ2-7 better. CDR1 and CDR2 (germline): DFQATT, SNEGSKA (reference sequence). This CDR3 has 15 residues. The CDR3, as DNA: TGCAGTGCTAGAGGTGAGAGCGGGGGTTCCTACGAGCAGTACTTC. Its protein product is CSARGESGGSYEQYF.

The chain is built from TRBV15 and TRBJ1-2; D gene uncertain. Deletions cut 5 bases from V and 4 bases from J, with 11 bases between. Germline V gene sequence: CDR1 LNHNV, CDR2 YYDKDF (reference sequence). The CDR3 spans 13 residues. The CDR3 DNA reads TGTGCCACCAGCTCCACCGGGAGCTATGGCTACACCTTC. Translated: CATSSTGSYGYTF. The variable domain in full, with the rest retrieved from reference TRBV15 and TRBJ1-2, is DAMVIQNPRYQVTQFGKPVTLSCSQTLNHNVMYWYQQKSSQAPKLLFHYYDKDFNNEADTPDNFQSRRPNTSFCFLDIRSPGLGDTAMYLCATSSTGSYGYTFGSGTRLTVV.

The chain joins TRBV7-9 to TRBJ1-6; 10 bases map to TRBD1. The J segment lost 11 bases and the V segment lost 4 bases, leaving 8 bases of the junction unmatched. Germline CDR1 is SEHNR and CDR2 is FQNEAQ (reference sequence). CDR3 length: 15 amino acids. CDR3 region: CASSSTGGGRPPLHF. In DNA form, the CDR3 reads TGTGCCAGCAGCTCGACAGGGGGCGGACGACCACCCCTCCACTTT.

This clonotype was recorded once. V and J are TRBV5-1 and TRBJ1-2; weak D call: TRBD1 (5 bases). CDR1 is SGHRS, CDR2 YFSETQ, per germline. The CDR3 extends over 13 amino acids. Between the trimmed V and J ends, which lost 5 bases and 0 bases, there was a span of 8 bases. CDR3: CASSGHPNYGYTF. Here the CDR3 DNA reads TGCGCCAGCAGTGGACACCCTAACTATGGCTACACCTTC.

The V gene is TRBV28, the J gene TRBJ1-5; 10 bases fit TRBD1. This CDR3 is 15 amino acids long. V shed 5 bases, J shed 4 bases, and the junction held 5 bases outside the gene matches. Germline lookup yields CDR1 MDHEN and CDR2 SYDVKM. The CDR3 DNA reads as TGTGCCAGCAGTCTGCCGGGACAGGGGAATCAGCCCCAGCATTTT. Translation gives CASSLPGQGNQPQHF. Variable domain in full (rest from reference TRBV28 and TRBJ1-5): DVKVTQSSRYLVKRTGEKVFLECVQDMDHENMFWYRQDPGLGLRLIYFSYDVKMKEKGDIPEGYSVSREKKERFSLILESASTNQTSMYLCASSLPGQGNQPQHFGDGTRLSIL.

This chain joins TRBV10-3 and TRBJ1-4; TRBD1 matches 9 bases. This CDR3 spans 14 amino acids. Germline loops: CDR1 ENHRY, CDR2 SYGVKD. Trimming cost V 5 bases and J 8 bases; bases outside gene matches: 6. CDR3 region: CAISTGGAGEKLFF. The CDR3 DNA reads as TGTGCCATCAGTACAGGGGGCGCTGGGGAAAAACTGTTTTTT.

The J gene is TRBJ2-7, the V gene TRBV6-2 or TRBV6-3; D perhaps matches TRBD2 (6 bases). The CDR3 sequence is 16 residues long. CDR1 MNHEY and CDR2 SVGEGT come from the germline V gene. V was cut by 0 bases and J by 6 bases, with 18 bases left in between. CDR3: CASSYSTQIAGIEQYF. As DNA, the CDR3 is TGTGCCAGCAGTTACTCGACTCAGATTGCGGGAATCGAGCAGTACTTC.

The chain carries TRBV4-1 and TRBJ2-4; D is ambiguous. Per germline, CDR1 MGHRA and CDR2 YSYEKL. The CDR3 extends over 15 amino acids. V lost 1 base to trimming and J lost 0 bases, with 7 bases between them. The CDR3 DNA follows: TGCGCCAGCAGCCAAGCAGCACAAGCCAAAAACATTCAGTACTTC. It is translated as CASSQAAQAKNIQYF.

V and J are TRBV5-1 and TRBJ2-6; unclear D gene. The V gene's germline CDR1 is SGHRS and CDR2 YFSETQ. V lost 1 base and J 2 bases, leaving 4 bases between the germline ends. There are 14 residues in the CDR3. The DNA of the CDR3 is TGCGCCAGCAGCTTGACCCCTGGGGCCAACGTCCTGACTTTC. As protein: CASSLTPGANVLTF.

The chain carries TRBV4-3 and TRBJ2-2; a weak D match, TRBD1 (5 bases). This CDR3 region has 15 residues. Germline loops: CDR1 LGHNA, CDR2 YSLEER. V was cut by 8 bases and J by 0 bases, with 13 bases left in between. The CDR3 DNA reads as TGCGCCAGCCGCATTGACAGCGCGAACACCGGGGAGCTGTTTTTT. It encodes CASRIDSANTGELFF.